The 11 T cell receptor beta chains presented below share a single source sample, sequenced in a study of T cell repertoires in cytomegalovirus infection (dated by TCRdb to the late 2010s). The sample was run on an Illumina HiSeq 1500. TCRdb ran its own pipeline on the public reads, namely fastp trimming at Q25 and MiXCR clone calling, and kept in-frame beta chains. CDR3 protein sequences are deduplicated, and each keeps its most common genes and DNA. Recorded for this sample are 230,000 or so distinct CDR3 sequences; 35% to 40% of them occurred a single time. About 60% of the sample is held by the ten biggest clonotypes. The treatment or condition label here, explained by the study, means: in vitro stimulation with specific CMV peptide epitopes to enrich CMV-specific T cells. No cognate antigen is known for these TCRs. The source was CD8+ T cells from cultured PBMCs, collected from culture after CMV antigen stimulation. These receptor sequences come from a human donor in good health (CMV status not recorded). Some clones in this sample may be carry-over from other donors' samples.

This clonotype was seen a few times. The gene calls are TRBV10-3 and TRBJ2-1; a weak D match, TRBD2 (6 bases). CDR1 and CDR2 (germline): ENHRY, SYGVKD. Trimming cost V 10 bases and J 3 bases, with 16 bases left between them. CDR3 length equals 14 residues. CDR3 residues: CATMASGDYNEQFF. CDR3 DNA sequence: TGTGCCACCATGGCCTCGGGGGACTACAATGAGCAGTTCTTC.

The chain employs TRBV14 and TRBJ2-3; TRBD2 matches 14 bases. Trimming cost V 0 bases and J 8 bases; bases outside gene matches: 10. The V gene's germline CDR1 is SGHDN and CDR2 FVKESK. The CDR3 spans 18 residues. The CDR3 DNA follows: TGTGCCAGCAGCCAAGATTGGGGACTAGCGGGAGTGGAACGTACGCAGTATTTT. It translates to CASSQDWGLAGVERTQYF.

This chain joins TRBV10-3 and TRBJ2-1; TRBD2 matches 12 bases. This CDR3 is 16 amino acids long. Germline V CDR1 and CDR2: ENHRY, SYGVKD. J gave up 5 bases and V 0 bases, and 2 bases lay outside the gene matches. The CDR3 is CAISESLAGGNNEQFF. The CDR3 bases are TGTGCCATCAGTGAGTCCCTAGCGGGAGGGAACAATGAGCAGTTCTTC.

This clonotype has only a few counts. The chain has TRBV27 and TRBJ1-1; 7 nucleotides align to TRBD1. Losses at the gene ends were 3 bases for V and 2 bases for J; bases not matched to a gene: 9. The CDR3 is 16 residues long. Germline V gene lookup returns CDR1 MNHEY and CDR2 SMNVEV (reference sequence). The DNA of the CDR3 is TGTGCCAGCAGTTTTTGGGACAGAGGAATAAACACTGAAGCTTTCTTT. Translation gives CASSFWDRGINTEAFF.

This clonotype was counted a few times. The DNA for the CDR3 is TGTGCCAGCTCACCGTTACCTGAGACTAGCGGGGGTGCCTTTAGCTCCTACAATGAGCAGTTCTTC. Amino acid sequence: CASSPLPETSGGAFSSYNEQFF. The chain is built from TRBV18 and TRBJ2-1, with TRBD2 matching over 12 bases. The V gene's germline CDR1 is KGHSH and CDR2 LQKENI. With 3 bases clipped from V and 0 bases from J, the junction kept 18 bases outside the gene matches. This CDR3 spans 22 amino acids.

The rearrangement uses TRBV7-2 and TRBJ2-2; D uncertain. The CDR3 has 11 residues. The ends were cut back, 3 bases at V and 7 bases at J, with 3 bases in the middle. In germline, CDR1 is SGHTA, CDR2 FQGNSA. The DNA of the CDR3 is TGTGCCAGCAGCTTCTACGGGGAGCTGTTTTTT. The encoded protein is CASSFYGELFF.

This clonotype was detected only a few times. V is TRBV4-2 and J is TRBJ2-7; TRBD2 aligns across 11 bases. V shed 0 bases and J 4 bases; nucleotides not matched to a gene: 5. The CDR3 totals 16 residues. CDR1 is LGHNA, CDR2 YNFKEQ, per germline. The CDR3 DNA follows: TGTGCCAGCAGCCAAGAACTAGCGGGAGCCGTTTACGAGCAGTACTTC. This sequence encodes CASSQELAGAVYEQYF.

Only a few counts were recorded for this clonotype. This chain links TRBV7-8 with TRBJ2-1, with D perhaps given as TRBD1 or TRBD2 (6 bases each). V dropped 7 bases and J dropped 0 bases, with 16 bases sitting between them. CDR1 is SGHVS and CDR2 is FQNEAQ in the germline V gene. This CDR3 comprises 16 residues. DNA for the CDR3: TGTGCCAGCACCCTAAGGGGGGAGAGCTCCTACAATGAGCAGTTCTTC. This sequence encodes CASTLRGESSYNEQFF.

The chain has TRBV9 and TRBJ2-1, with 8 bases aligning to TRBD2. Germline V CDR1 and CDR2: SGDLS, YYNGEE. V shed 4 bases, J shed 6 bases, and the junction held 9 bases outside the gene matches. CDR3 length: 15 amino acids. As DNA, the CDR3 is TGTGCCAGCAGCCCAAGCGGGAGTCTCGCCAATGAGCAGTTCTTC. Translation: CASSPSGSLANEQFF.

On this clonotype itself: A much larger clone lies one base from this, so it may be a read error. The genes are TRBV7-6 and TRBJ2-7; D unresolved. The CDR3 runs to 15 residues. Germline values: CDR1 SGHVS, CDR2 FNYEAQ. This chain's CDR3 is CAGSPWAKAVHEQYF. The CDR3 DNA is TGTGCCGGCAGCCCTTGGGCTAAGGCGGTCCACGAGCAGTACTTC.

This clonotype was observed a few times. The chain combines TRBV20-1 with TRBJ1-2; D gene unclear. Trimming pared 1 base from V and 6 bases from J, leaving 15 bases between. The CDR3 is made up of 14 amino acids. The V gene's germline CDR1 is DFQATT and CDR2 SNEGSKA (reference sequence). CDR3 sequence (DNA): TGCAGTGCTAGAGGGGTCATCTTTTCGGATGGCTACACCTTC. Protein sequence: CSARGVIFSDGYTF.